This T cell receptor (beta chain) was sequenced in a study of cytomegalovirus exposure and HLA in healthy donors. Study-wide results and limits: After further analysis at a later stage, 16,951 TCR beta sequences were associated with HLA alleles at 0.05 false discovery rate. With later analysis, a missense DCLRE1C variant became linked to TCR beta V- and J-gene trimming.

Germline-derived CDR1 and CDR2 are KGHSH and LQKENI. The V segment lost 3 bases and the J segment 6 bases; nucleotides outside the gene matches: 10. The CDR3 covers 17 residues. The PCR employed 60 Vbeta primers together with 13 Jbeta primers. The protocol was immunoSEQ multiplex PCR, while the TCRdb copy is restricted to in-frame clones and leaves out a portion. In the table there are about 64,000 clones, under 80% of which are singletons. Of note for this clone: Its antigen is unknown.

The origin of this receptor is a male donor in good health and CMV-seropositive. This sequence joins TRBV18 and TRBJ2-4; 11 bases match TRBD2. The sequenced sample consisted of PBMCs. The CDR3 here is CASSPPLTSGELNIQYF. CDR3 in DNA: TGTGCCAGCTCACCCCCTTTGACTAGCGGGGAACTAAACATTCAGTACTTC.